These 25 T cell receptor beta chains came from one sample sequenced in a study of cytomegalovirus exposure and HLA in healthy donors. PCR amplification relied on 60 Vbeta primers (plus 13 Jbeta primers). Libraries were prepared by immunoSEQ multiplex PCR; TCRdb keeps only in-frame clonotypes and omits some of them. The profile shows around 130,000 clones, 80% of them singletons. Sequenced input: PBMCs. All receptors derive from a man aged 25-45 years in good health and CMV-seronegative.

CDR3 loop: CASSDLTTEAFF. CDR3 DNA sequence: TGTGCCAGCAGTGACCTGACAACTGAAGCTTTCTTT. The chain is built from TRBV6-5 and TRBJ1-1, with D unresolved. The CDR3 runs to 12 residues. Germline V gene sequence: CDR1 MNHEY, CDR2 SVGAGI. V was clipped by 5 bases and J by 5 bases, with 9 bases between them.

This clone was found once. This chain uses TRBV28 with TRBJ2-5; 14 bases are shared with TRBD2. V lost 5 bases, J lost 5 bases, and 7 bases stayed unmatched. CDR1 is MDHEN, CDR2 SYDVKM, per germline. The CDR3 runs 16 residues. The CDR3, as DNA: TGTGCCAGCAGTGCCCCGACTAGCGGGGGGGCGGAGACCCAGTACTTC. Translating gives CASSAPTSGGAETQYF.

V gene TRBV5-1 combines with J gene TRBJ2-4; TRBD2 is a possible D gene (6 bases). The CDR3 loop spans 15 amino acids. Germline lookup yields CDR1 SGHRS and CDR2 YFSETQ. Trimming left V 3 bases short and J 0 bases short, with 10 bases between. This CDR3 reads CASSSGTLAKNIQYF. The DNA for the CDR3 is TGCGCCAGCAGCTCCGGGACTTTAGCCAAAAACATTCAGTACTTC.

This clone was found a few times. The chain is built from TRBV5-1 and TRBJ1-5; a weak D match, TRBD1 (5 bases). The germline V gene has CDR1 SGHRS and CDR2 YFSETQ. The CDR3 runs to 15 residues. Trimming pared 4 bases from V and 3 bases from J, leaving 14 bases between. Here the CDR3 DNA reads TGCGCCAGCAGCCCTAACGGGGGTTACAATCAGCCCCAGCATTTT. Its protein product is CASSPNGGYNQPQHF.

The V gene is TRBV7-9, the J gene TRBJ2-5; 7 bases agree with TRBD1. CDR1 SEHNR and CDR2 FQNEAQ come from the germline V gene (reference sequence). This CDR3 is 14 amino acids long. Unmatched junction bases numbered 3, after V lost 2 bases and J lost 3 bases. The CDR3 nucleotides are TGTGCCAGCAGCTTAAGACAGGGAAAAGAGACCCAGTACTTC. This translates into CASSLRQGKETQYF.

The rearrangement joins TRBV19 to TRBJ1-5, with D unclear. Trimming shortened V by 5 bases and J by 3 bases, and 8 bases separated the two germline ends. The CDR3 runs to 13 residues. Germline V gives CDR1 LNHDA, CDR2 SQIVND (reference sequence). CDR3 in DNA: TGTGCCAGTAGTGGGCCGGACAATCAGCCCCAGCATTTT. Translating it yields CASSGPDNQPQHF.

The chain couples TRBV28 to TRBJ2-7, with TRBD1 identical over 9 bases. V trimming: 7 bases; J trimming: 5 bases; junction bases outside the gene matches: 12. Germline CDR1 MDHEN, CDR2 SYDVKM. The CDR3 is made up of 15 amino acids. Here the CDR3 reads CASTLIGTGPDEQYF. CDR3 nucleotides: TGTGCCAGCACCCTAATTGGGACAGGGCCGGACGAGCAGTACTTC.

As DNA, the CDR3 is TGTGCCAGCTCAAGACAGGGGGCTGGAAACACTGAAGCTTTCTTT. This codes for CASSRQGAGNTEAFF. This rearrangement joins TRBV18 to TRBJ1-1, with 10 bases that match TRBD1. CDR3 length: 15 amino acids. Germline values: CDR1 KGHSH, CDR2 LQKENI. V was clipped by 5 bases and J by 2 bases; unmatched bases: 5.

The gene calls are TRBV4-3 and TRBJ1-1; D remains ambiguous. Between the trimmed V and J ends, which lost 7 bases and 4 bases, there was a span of 19 bases. In germline, CDR1 is LGHNA, CDR2 YSLEER. The CDR3 is 15 amino acids. CDR3 nucleotides: TGCGCCAGCAACTTAGAACCCACCCTGAGCACTGAAGCTTTCTTT. Translation: CASNLEPTLSTEAFF.

The rearrangement joins TRBV6-5 to TRBJ2-7; D perhaps matches TRBD2 (5 bases). Germline values: CDR1 MNHEY, CDR2 SVGAGI. The CDR3 runs to 15 residues. V lost 5 bases and J 3 bases, leaving 17 bases between the germline ends. The CDR3 coding sequence is TGTGCCAGCAGTCCGAACCGGGCTAGCCACTACGAGCAGTACTTC. Translating it yields CASSPNRASHYEQYF.

The CDR3 nucleotides read TGTGCCAGCAGTGAGGGTAGTCAGCCCCAGCATTTT. Its protein product is CASSEGSQPQHF. This chain connects TRBV6-5 to TRBJ1-5; D gene unclear. The CDR3 contains 12 residues. Germline CDR1 reads MNHEY; CDR2 reads SVGAGI. V lost 5 bases, J lost 6 bases, and 8 bases lay in between.

The rearrangement joins TRBV9 to TRBJ2-1; 13 nucleotides line up with TRBD2. Germline assignment: CDR1 SGDLS and CDR2 YYNGEE. The J segment lost 8 bases and the V segment lost 4 bases, leaving 6 bases of the junction unmatched. There are 15 residues in the CDR3. The CDR3 protein is CASSSTSGGVDEQFF. The CDR3 DNA sequence: TGTGCCAGCAGCTCCACTAGCGGGGGGGTAGATGAGCAGTTCTTC.

CDR3 DNA: TGTGCCAGCAGCCTCTCAGTACGTCCCGGGAGTTGGGAGACCCAGTACTTC. Its protein product is CASSLSVRPGSWETQYF. The chain carries TRBV11-2 and TRBJ2-5; D possibly corresponds to TRBD2 (6 bases). V lost 5 bases and J 5 bases, leaving 24 bases between the germline ends. The CDR3 covers 17 residues. Per the germline V gene, CDR1 is SGHAT and CDR2 is FQNNGV.

This clone turned up a few times. The chain recombines TRBV5-6 with TRBJ2-7, with D perhaps matching TRBD2 (7 bases). Germline CDR1 reads SGHDT; CDR2 reads YYEEEE. Trimming stripped 0 bases from V and 4 bases from J, with 14 bases between. The CDR3 totals 15 residues. The CDR3, as DNA: TGTGCCAGCAGCTTGGAACCGGGGGGCCTGTACGAGCAGTACTTC. This encodes CASSLEPGGLYEQYF.

The chain couples TRBV18 to TRBJ2-1; D is unclear. The length of the CDR3 is 15 residues. V was trimmed by 6 bases and J by 0 bases, leaving 12 bases between them. The germline V gene has CDR1 KGHSH and CDR2 LQKENI. The CDR3 spells CASSIAQSSYNEQFF. The CDR3 DNA sequence: TGTGCCAGCTCCATCGCACAGAGCTCCTACAATGAGCAGTTCTTC.

As regards this clone: Other DNA sequences of this sample code for an identical CDR3. The chain has TRBV28 and TRBJ1-2, with TRBD1 identical over 10 bases. Germline V CDR1 and CDR2: MDHEN, SYDVKM. J lost 0 bases, V lost 6 bases, and 10 bases had no gene match. This CDR3 is 17 amino acids long. CDR3 loop: CASRGRTGGASNYGYTF. The CDR3 DNA reads TGTGCCAGCAGGGGGAGGACAGGGGGTGCATCTAACTATGGCTACACCTTC.

The chain is built from TRBV2 and TRBJ1-1, with TRBD1 identical over 10 bases. The trim removed 0 bases at V and 0 bases at J, leaving 10 bases unmatched. The CDR3 consists of 19 residues. Germline loops: CDR1 SNHLY, CDR2 FYNNEI. The CDR3 here is CASSEAGGQGGVMNTEAFF. The CDR3 DNA follows: TGTGCCAGCAGTGAAGCGGGAGGACAGGGGGGGGTTATGAACACTGAAGCTTTCTTT.

There are a few counts of this clone. The rearrangement uses TRBV28 and TRBJ2-7; D remains ambiguous. The ends were cut back, 5 bases at V and 6 bases at J, with 11 bases in the middle. This CDR3 region has 12 residues. Per germline, CDR1 MDHEN and CDR2 SYDVKM. The CDR3 spells CASSTIRSEQYF. In DNA form, the CDR3 reads TGTGCCAGCAGTACGATCCGGTCCGAGCAGTACTTC.

V usage is TRBV29-1 and J usage is TRBJ2-5; D remains ambiguous. Looked up from germline, CDR1 is SQVTM and CDR2 is ANQGSEA. The V gene lost 4 bases and the J gene lost 4 bases, with 10 bases spanning the gap. CDR3 length: 12 residues. The CDR3 is CSVGTVLETQYF. The CDR3 nucleotides read TGCAGCGTTGGCACAGTCCTAGAGACCCAGTACTTC.

The rearrangement links TRBV7-9 to TRBJ2-5, with TRBD2 identical over 11 bases. The J call could be wrong; TRBJ2-7 is a better fit for the DNA end. Germline V gives CDR1 SEHNR, CDR2 FQNEAQ (reference sequence). This CDR3 is built from 17 residues. CDR3 loop: CASSPSRGRLAGSEQYF. CDR3 in DNA: TGTGCCAGCAGCCCAAGCCGGGGGAGACTAGCGGGGTCCGAGCAGTACTTC.

The rearrangement uses TRBV5-1 and TRBJ2-7; tentative D call: TRBD2 (5 bases). The germline V gene has CDR1 SGHRS and CDR2 YFSETQ. There are 16 residues in the CDR3. With 4 bases removed from V and 4 bases from J, the gap between germline ends came to 21 bases. CDR3 region: CASSPDPGLRVYEQYF. CDR3 sequence (DNA): TGCGCCAGCAGCCCCGACCCTGGCCTGAGGGTTTACGAGCAGTACTTC.

This clone was recorded a few times. The CDR3 bases are TGTGCCAGCTGGGCGTTGGGCAATCAGCCCCAGCATTTT. As protein: CASWALGNQPQHF. The rearrangement links TRBV28 to TRBJ1-5; D remains unclear. The CDR3 covers 13 residues. Germline V gene sequence: CDR1 MDHEN, CDR2 SYDVKM. Trimming removed 8 bases at V and 2 bases at J, with 10 bases between. Full variable domain (remainder filled in from reference TRBV28 and TRBJ1-5): DVKVTQSSRYLVKRTGEKVFLECVQDMDHENMFWYRQDPGLGLRLIYFSYDVKMKEKGDIPEGYSVSREKKERFSLILESASTNQTSMYLCASWALGNQPQHFGDGTRLSIL.

Remarks on this clone: At one of its ends the junction is not consistent with the germline gene, which may arise from a read error. This rearrangement joins TRBV18 to TRBJ2-6; 7 nucleotides agree with TRBD1. The germline V gene has CDR1 KGHSH and CDR2 LQKENI. The length of the CDR3 is 18 residues. The CDR3 DNA reads as TGTGCCAGCTCAAGCCGGGACAGCGTCCTCTCTGCGGCCAACGTCCTGACTTTC. Protein product: CASSSRDSVLSAANVLTF.

This chain joins TRBV7-9 and TRBJ2-3, with D possibly being TRBD2 (7 bases). The V and J ends lost 1 base and 1 base respectively, with 9 bases between them. The CDR3 is 15 amino acids. Germline V gives CDR1 SEHNR, CDR2 FQNEAQ (reference sequence). The CDR3 protein is CASSLEGGGTDTQYF. CDR3 in DNA: TGTGCCAGCAGCTTAGAGGGGGGGGGCACAGATACGCAGTATTTT. The variable domain in full, completed from reference TRBV7-9 and TRBJ2-3, reads DTGVSQNPRHKITKRGQNVTFRCDPISEHNRLYWYRQTLGQGPEFLTYFQNEAQLEKSRLLSDRFSAERPKGSFSTLEIQRTEQGDSAMYLCASSLEGGGTDTQYFGPGTRLTVL.

The chain recombines TRBV5-4 with TRBJ2-3; D uncertain. Trimming stripped 0 bases from V and 2 bases from J, with 13 bases between. Germline V gives CDR1 SGHNT, CDR2 YYREEE (reference sequence). The CDR3 contains 16 residues. The CDR3 spells CASSLDSEYFTDTQYF. Here the CDR3 DNA reads TGTGCCAGCAGCTTGGATTCTGAGTACTTCACAGATACGCAGTATTTT.